This passage covers 2 T cell receptor beta chains from one sample sequenced in a study of human T cells and chemical hapten exposure. Time point: healthy volunteer bleed at 2 weeks. Unseparated into fractions, whole blood served as the source from which total RNA was extracted. A single record per CDR3 protein comes from TCRdb applying MiXCR to the RACE reads. The sample shows under 95,000 distinct CDR3 sequences, 8.5% to 9% of them seen only once. Sequenced material: whole blood. The receptors here all came from a female donor in good health. Some clones in this sample may be carry-over from other donors' samples.

This clonotype turned up a few times. The chain joins TRBV20-1 to TRBJ2-7; tentatively, D is TRBD1 or TRBD2 (5 bases each). The CDR3 consists of 13 residues. Trimming took off 1 base at V and 3 bases at J, with 10 bases between the two ends. Germline assignment: CDR1 DFQATT and CDR2 SNEGSKA (reference sequence). CDR3 DNA sequence: TGCAGTGCTAGAGGGGGGTATGACTACGAGCAGTACTTC. This translates into CSARGGYDYEQYF.

This clonotype has a handful of counts. CDR3 DNA sequence: TGCAGTGCTAGAGATGATCTCGGGGAACGCGACTACGAGCAGTACTTC. This codes for CSARDDLGERDYEQYF. This chain connects TRBV20-1 to TRBJ2-7; D might be TRBD2 (5 bases). V was cut by 0 bases and J by 3 bases, with 18 bases left in between. In germline, CDR1 is DFQATT, CDR2 SNEGSKA (reference sequence). The CDR3 is made up of 16 amino acids.